A selection of T cell receptor beta chains follows, all from one sample in a study of T cell responses to AZD1222 COVID-19 vaccine. Here immunoSEQ multiplex PCR was the method, and the copy in TCRdb shows in-frame clones only, minus some. This sample has over 100,000 clones; 84% occur once, and the top ten carry roughly 10%. Sequenced material: peripheral blood, taken on day 0 of AZD1222 vaccination. The receptors stem from an adult in good health. Both conserved end residues are part of each CDR3. A D gene is named only where the DNA matches it firmly. Clone size, where shown, is once, few, many, or a class for clones that have expanded.

- | TRBJ1-1 | TRBV5-4 | - | 13 | CASSLAASAEAFF | TGTGCCAGCAGCTTGGCAGCGAGCGCGGAAGCTTTCTTT
- | TRBJ1-1 | TRBV6-6 | few | 14 | CASSYPRRGTEAFF | TGTGCCAGCAGTTACCCCAGGAGGGGCACTGAAGCTTTCTTT
- | TRBJ2-5 | TRBV12-3/TRBV12-4 | - | 13 | CASSGGGMETQYF | TGTGCCAGCAGCGGAGGGGGCATGGAGACCCAGTACTTC
TRBD1 | TRBJ2-3 | TRBV30 | few | 12 | CAWSVQGYTQYF | TGTGCCTGGAGTGTACAGGGGTATACGCAGTATTTT
- | TRBJ2-7 | TRBV29-1 | - | 13 | CSAEGGQAYEQYF | TGCAGCGCTGAGGGGGGGCAGGCTTACGAGCAGTACTTC
TRBD1 | TRBJ1-2 | TRBV6-5 | - | 15 | CASRDGQDVNYGYTF | TGTGCCAGCAGAGATGGACAGGATGTCAACTATGGCTACACCTTC
- | TRBJ2-5 | TRBV7-2 | - | 12 | CASSLFPETQYF | TGTGCCAGCAGCTTATTTCCAGAGACCCAGTACTTC
- | TRBJ1-2 | TRBV6-2/TRBV6-3 | - | 15 | CASSPFVGQYYGYTF | TGTGCCAGCAGCCCCTTTGTTGGACAGTACTATGGCTACACCTTC
- | TRBJ2-1 | TRBV7-2 | - | 16 | CASSLVGGGRYNEQFF | TGTGCCAGCAGCTTAGTAGGGGGGGGCCGTTACAATGAGCAGTTCTTC
TRBD1 | TRBJ1-1 | TRBV10-3 | - | 13 | CAISEQGVTEAFF | TGTGCCATCAGTGAACAGGGGGTCACTGAAGCTTTCTTT
- | TRBJ1-2 | TRBV19 | - | 13 | CASSIGARYGYTF | TGTGCCAGTAGTATAGGGGCCAGGTATGGCTACACCTTC
- | TRBJ1-4 | TRBV29-1 | - | 12 | CSASATNEKLFF | TGCAGCGCATCTGCAACTAATGAAAAACTGTTTTTT
- | TRBJ2-7 | TRBV6-5 | - | 13 | CASPGGLRDEQYF | TGTGCCAGCCCCGGGGGGCTGCGGGATGAGCAGTACTTC
- | TRBJ2-2 | TRBV4-1 | - | 14 | CASSQDRDTGELFF | TGCGCCAGCAGCCAAGATAGGGACACCGGGGAGCTGTTTTTT
- | TRBJ2-3 | TRBV3-1/TRBV3-2 | - | 11 | CASSQEGIGDF | TGTGCCAGCAGCCAAGAGGGAATTGGCGATTTT
- | TRBJ2-6 | TRBV28 | - | 13 | CASSLPGANVLTF | TGTGCCAGCAGTTTGCCTGGGGCCAACGTCCTGACTTTC
- | TRBJ1-2 | TRBV6-5 | - | 13 | CASSYSVDYGYTF | TGTGCCAGCAGTTACTCGGTTGACTATGGCTACACCTTC
TRBD2 | TRBJ2-5 | TRBV2 | few | 16 | CASSDPSGGARETQYF | TGTGCCAGCAGTGATCCTAGCGGGGGGGCCAGAGAGACCCAGTACTTC
- | TRBJ2-5 | TRBV2 | - | 15 | CASSDKVKDEETQYF | TGTGCCAGCAGTGACAAGGTCAAGGACGAAGAGACCCAGTACTTC
- | TRBJ1-2 | TRBV5-1 | - | 14 | CASSITDPNYGYTF | TGCGCCAGCAGTATCACCGACCCTAACTATGGCTACACCTTC
- | TRBJ2-7 | TRBV28 | few | 10 | CASGQYEQYF | TGTGCTTCAGGGCAGTACGAGCAGTACTTC
- | TRBJ1-4 | TRBV7-9 | once | 11 | CASSFREKLFF | TGTGCCAGCAGCTTTCGGGAAAAACTGTTTTTT
- | TRBJ2-2 | TRBV24-1 | - | 14 | CATSSIANTGELFF | TGTGCCACAAGTAGCATCGCGAACACCGGGGAGCTGTTTTTT
TRBD2 | TRBJ2-7 | TRBV15 | - | 15 | CATSRDLAGNYEQYF | TGTGCCACCAGCAGAGATTTAGCGGGGAACTACGAGCAGTACTTC